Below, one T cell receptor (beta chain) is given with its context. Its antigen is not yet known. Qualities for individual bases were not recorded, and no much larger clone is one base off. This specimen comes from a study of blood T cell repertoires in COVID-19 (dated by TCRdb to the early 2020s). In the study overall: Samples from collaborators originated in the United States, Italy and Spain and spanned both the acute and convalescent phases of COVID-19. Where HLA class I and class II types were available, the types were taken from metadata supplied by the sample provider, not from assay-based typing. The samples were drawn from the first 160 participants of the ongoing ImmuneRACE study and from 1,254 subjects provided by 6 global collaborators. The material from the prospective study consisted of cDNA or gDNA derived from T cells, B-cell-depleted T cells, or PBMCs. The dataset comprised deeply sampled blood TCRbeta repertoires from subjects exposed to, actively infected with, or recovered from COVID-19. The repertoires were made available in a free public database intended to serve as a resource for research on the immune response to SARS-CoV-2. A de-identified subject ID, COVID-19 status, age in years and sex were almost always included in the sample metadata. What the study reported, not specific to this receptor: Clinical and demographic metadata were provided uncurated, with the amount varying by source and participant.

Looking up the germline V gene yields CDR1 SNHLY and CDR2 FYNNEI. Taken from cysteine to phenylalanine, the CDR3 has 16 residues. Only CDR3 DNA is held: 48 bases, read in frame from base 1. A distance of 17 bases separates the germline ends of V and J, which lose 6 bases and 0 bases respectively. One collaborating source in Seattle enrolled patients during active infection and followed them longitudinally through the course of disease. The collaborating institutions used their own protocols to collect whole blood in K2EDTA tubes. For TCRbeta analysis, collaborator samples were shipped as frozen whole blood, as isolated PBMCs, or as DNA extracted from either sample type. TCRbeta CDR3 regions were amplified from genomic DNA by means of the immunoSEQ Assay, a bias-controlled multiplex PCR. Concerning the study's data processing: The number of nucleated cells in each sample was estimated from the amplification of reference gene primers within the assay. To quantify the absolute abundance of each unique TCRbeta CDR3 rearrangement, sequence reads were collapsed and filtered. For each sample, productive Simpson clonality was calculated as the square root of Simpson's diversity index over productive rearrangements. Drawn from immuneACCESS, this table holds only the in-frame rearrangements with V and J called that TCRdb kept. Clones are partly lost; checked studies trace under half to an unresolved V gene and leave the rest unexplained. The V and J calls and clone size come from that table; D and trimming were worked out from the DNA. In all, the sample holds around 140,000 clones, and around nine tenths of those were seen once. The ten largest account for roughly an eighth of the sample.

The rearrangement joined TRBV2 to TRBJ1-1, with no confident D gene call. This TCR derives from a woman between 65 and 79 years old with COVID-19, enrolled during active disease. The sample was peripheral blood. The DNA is TGTGCCAGCAGAGCGACCGGACTCCTGCTGAACACTGAAGCTTTCTTT. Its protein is CASRATGLLLNTEAFF.